This T cell receptor beta chain was found in a study of breast tumors, draining lymph nodes, adjacent tissues. Remarks on this clonotype: Antigen unknown.

Study-level points and caveats: Data only fit, rather than demonstrated, lymph node origin of most tumor T cells. The data were judged consistent with most tumor T cells coming from lymph node and expanding in tumor. Tumor and nontumor repertoires were significantly more similar in luminal-like than in basal-like breast cancer. Compared with lymph nodes, tumors were less diverse; compared with nontumor tissue, more.

Germline V gene lookup returns CDR1 LGHDT and CDR2 YNNKEL (reference sequence). CDR3 length: 16 residues. The V end lost 5 bases, the J end lost 0 bases, and 15 bases lay between the germline ends. MiXCR, run by TCRdb on the multiplex PCR reads, gives a single entry per CDR3 protein. The table lists over 10,000 distinct CDR3 sequences, about 50% of them singletons, with approximately 41% in the top ten. The sequenced sample was tumor-adjacent breast tissue. This receptor was identified in a female donor with breast cancer. Some clones in this sample may be carry-over from other donors' samples. This chain connects TRBV3-1 to TRBJ2-3, with a tentative D call TRBD2 (5 bases). CDR3 in amino acids: CASSAQGLASTDTQYF. For the CDR3, the DNA is TGTGCCAGCAGCGCGCAAGGTCTAGCTAGCACAGATACGCAGTATTTT.